Detailed here is one T cell receptor (beta chain). Antigen: not known. Germline is not matched at one junction end, which may reflect a read error. The authors' processing: As immunoSEQ supplied junction-only sequences (without quality scores), filtering differed. Sequenced by immunoSEQ multiplex PCR; TCRdb stores in-frame clones only, minus some. From that table come the V and J calls and clone size; the DNA was used to work out D and trimming. The data hold about 380,000 clones, with just over 95% observed a single time. This specimen belongs to a study of shared clonotypes between healthy human individuals. Points from the study as a whole: Shared clonotypes across all four donors exceeded non-shared ones in generation probability. Clonotype sharing across donors was expected to vary with sequencing depth.

The germline gives CDR1 SSHAT, CDR2 FNYEAQ (reference sequence). The CDR3 covers 20 residues. This chain connects TRBV7-7 to TRBJ2-2; TRBD2 agrees at 13 bases. The sequenced material came from memory CD8+ T cells sorted from blood. Subset of the sample: CD45RO+ cells pooled with CCR7-negative TemRA cells. This clonotype was sampled from a young man in good health. The CDR3 sequence is CASSFSKTSGRSGDTGELFF. CDR3 nucleotides: TGTGCTAGCAGCTTTTCGAAGACTAGCGGGAGGAGCGGGGACACCGGGGAGCTGTTTTTT.